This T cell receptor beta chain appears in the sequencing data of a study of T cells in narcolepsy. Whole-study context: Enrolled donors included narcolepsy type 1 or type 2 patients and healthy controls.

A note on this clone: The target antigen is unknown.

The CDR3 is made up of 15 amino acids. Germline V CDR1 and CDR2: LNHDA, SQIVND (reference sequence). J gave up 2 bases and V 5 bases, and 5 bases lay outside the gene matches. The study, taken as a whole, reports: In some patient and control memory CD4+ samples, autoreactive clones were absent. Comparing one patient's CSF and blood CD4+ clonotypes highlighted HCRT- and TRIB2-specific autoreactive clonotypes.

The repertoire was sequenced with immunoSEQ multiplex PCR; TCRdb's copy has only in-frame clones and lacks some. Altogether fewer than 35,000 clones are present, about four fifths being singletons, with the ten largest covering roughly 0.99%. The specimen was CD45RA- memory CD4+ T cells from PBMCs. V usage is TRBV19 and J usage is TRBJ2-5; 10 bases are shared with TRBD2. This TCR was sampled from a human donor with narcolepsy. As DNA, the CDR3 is TGTGCCAGTAGTGCCCAGCGGGGGGGGCAAGAGACCCAGTACTTC. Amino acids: CASSAQRGGQETQYF. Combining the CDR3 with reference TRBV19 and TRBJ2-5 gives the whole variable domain DGGITQSPKYLFRKEGQNVTLSCEQNLNHDAMYWYRQDPGQGLRLIYYSQIVNDFQKGDIAEGYSVSREKKESFPLTVTSAQKNPTAFYLCASSAQRGGQETQYFGPGTRLLVL.